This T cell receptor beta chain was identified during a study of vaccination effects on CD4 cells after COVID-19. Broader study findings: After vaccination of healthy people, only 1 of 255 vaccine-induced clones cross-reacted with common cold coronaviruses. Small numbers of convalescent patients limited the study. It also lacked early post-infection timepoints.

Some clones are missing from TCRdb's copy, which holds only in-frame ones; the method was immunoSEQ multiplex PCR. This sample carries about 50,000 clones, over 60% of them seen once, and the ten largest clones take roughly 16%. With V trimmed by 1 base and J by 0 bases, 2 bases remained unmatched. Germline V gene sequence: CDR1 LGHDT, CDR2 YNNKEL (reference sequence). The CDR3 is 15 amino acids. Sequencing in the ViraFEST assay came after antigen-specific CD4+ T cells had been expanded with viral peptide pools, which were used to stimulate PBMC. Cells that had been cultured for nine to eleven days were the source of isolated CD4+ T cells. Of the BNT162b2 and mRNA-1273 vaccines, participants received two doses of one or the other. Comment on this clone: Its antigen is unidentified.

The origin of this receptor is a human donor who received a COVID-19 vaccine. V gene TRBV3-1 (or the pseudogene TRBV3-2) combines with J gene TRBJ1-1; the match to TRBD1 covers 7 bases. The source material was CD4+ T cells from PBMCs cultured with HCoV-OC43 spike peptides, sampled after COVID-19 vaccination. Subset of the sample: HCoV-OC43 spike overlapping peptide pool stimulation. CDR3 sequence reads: CASSQGGGLNTEAFF. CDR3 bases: TGTGCCAGCAGCCAAGGAGGGGGCTTGAACACTGAAGCTTTCTTT.